This T cell receptor (beta chain) was captured by sequencing in a study of blood T cell repertoires in COVID-19. The method was immunoSEQ multiplex PCR; TCRdb's version includes in-frame clones alone and lacks a portion of them. The data contain around 310,000 clones, over 85% of them seen just once; the ten biggest clones take up less than 9.5%. This clone was found once. CDR3 length: 14 residues. Germline V CDR1 and CDR2: SNHLY, FYNNEI. The ends were cut back, 8 bases at V and 0 bases at J, with 13 bases in the middle. The chain uses TRBV2 and TRBJ1-2, with a possible D match to TRBD1 (5 bases). Sequencing was carried out using PBMCs or T cells enriched from blood (not recorded which). The clonotype comes from a woman aged 30 to 39 who had recovered from COVID-19. As DNA, the CDR3 is TGTGCCAGCCGCGACGGGGGTTCTAACTATGGCTACACCTTC. Protein: CASRDGGSNYGYTF.